This note documents a single T cell receptor beta chain sequence. The Seattle site enrolled patients during active infection and followed them longitudinally. This sample is part of a study of blood T cell repertoires in COVID-19. Overall study context: Whether acute or convalescent, the COVID-19 samples came from the United States, Italy and Spain. From T cells, B-cell-depleted T cells, or PBMCs came the material, which was cDNA or gDNA.

Per the original methods: Counts of nucleated cells, estimated from reference gene primer amplification, were obtained. The assay was immunoSEQ multiplex PCR, and TCRdb's table has in-frame clones only and misses some. V and J calls and clone size come straight from that table; D and trimming were deduced from the DNA. The sample has about 370,000 clones, about 90% seen once. Trimming shortened V by 5 bases and J by 7 bases, and 12 bases separated the two germline ends. Germline-derived CDR1 and CDR2 are MGHRA and YSYEKL. The CDR3 has 13 amino acids. Sequencing input: peripheral blood. This chain connects TRBV4-1 to TRBJ1-5; possibly TRBD1 for D (5 bases). The sequence was collected from a woman in her 30s with COVID-19, enrolled during active disease. As DNA, the CDR3 is TGCGCCAGCAGCTTCCGGGAGGGGCAGCCCCAGCATTTT. This codes for CASSFREGQPQHF.